The rows below give T cell receptor beta chains drawn from one sample of a study of blood T cell repertoires in COVID-19. The protocol was immunoSEQ multiplex PCR, while the TCRdb copy is restricted to in-frame clones and leaves out a portion. The sample lists about 410,000 clones, about nine tenths occurring once. Sequenced: peripheral blood. Receptor source: a woman aged 25 to 45 with active or convalescent COVID-19. CDR3s include the opening cysteine and the closing phenylalanine or tryptophan. A D gene is named only where the DNA matches it firmly. A row's size may be missing; if present it is once, few, many or a size class.

j_call clone_size v_call d_call cdr3_aa cdr3_nt
TRBJ2-1 NA TRBV6-5 TRBD2 CASSYKGGTNNEQFF TGTGCCAGCAGTTATAAGGGAGGGACCAACAATGAGCAGTTCTTC
TRBJ2-7 NA TRBV4-1 NA CASSQEGDVTTYEQYF TGCGCCAGCAGCCAAGAAGGAGACGTTACCACCTACGAGCAGTACTTC
TRBJ2-7 NA TRBV16 NA CASSQSSREQYF TGTGCCAGCAGCCAATCGTCCCGCGAGCAGTACTTC
TRBJ1-2 NA TRBV29-1 TRBD1 CSDSAGGFIRIVVYGYTF TGCAGCGATTCCGCAGGGGGCTTTATTCGGATTGTAGTCTATGGCTACACCTTC
TRBJ1-3 NA TRBV2 TRBD1 CASRIGTGSGNTIYF TGTGCCAGCAGGATAGGGACAGGATCTGGAAACACCATATATTTT
TRBJ1-1 few TRBV2 NA CASSEDSSEAFF TGTGCCAGCAGTGAGGACAGCTCTGAAGCTTTCTTT
TRBJ2-7 NA TRBV6-5 NA CASSYSPRGSSYEQYF TGTGCCAGCAGTTACTCGCCCCGGGGAAGCTCCTACGAGCAGTACTTC
TRBJ2-4 NA TRBV7-8 NA CASSLVGLDSRPKNIQYF TGTGCCAGCAGCTTAGTGGGGCTAGACAGCCGCCCCAAAAACATTCAGTACTTC
TRBJ2-1 NA TRBV19 TRBD1 CASSGQGETHEQFF TGTGCCAGTAGTGGACAGGGTGAGACGCATGAGCAGTTCTTC
TRBJ1-4 NA TRBV7-9 TRBD1 CASSPQTGVAEKLFF TGTGCCAGCAGCCCACAAACAGGGGTAGCCGAAAAACTGTTTTTT
TRBJ1-5 NA TRBV4-1 NA CASSQGAQGQPQHF TGCGCCAGCAGCCAAGGGGCGCAGGGGCAGCCCCAGCATTTT
TRBJ2-1 once TRBV10-3 TRBD2 CAISEAGGEQFF TGTGCCATCAGTGAGGCGGGGGGTGAGCAGTTCTTC
TRBJ2-3 NA TRBV11-3 TRBD2 CASSLRIAGGLGTQYF TGTGCCAGCAGCTTGCGGATAGCGGGGGGGCTTGGTACGCAGTATTTT
TRBJ2-1 NA TRBV7-7 NA CASSLEGSSSYNEQFF TGTGCCAGCAGCTTAGAAGGGAGCAGCTCCTACAATGAGCAGTTCTTC
TRBJ1-3 NA TRBV19 NA CASSIGQTALSGNTIYF TGTGCCAGTAGTATCGGACAGACGGCCCTCTCTGGAAACACCATATATTTT
TRBJ2-7 NA TRBV27 TRBD2 CASSNSGGASEQYF TGTGCCAGCAGTAATAGCGGGGGGGCCAGTGAGCAGTACTTC
TRBJ2-5 NA TRBV24-1 TRBD1 CATSDLDRGETQYF TGTGCCACCAGTGATTTGGACAGGGGAGAGACCCAGTACTTC
TRBJ1-2 NA TRBV5-1 TRBD1 CASGVETGDGYTF TGCGCCAGCGGGGTCGAAACAGGGGATGGCTACACCTTC
TRBJ2-1 few TRBV7-2 TRBD2 CASSRDSRLAGVYNEQFF TGTGCCAGCAGCCGCGACTCGAGACTAGCGGGAGTATACAATGAGCAGTTCTTC
TRBJ2-5 NA TRBV7-6 TRBD2 CASSHGLAGTQETQYF TGTGCCAGCAGCCATGGACTAGCGGGGACCCAAGAGACCCAGTACTTC
TRBJ1-1 NA TRBV10-1 NA CASSPDTGNTEAFF TGCGCCAGCAGTCCAGACACCGGGAACACTGAAGCTTTCTTT
TRBJ2-7 NA TRBV4-1 TRBD2 CASSQTSGAPYEQYF TGCGCCAGCAGCCAAACTAGCGGGGCCCCCTACGAGCAGTACTTC
TRBJ1-2 NA TRBV15 TRBD1 CATSRDPRGRGRFGGYTF TGTGCCACCAGCAGAGATCCCCGGGGAAGGGGGCGCTTCGGGGGCTACACCTTC
TRBJ2-1 NA TRBV9 TRBD2 CASSFSGGANDNEQFF TGTGCCAGCAGTTTTAGCGGGGGGGCTAACGACAATGAGCAGTTCTTC
TRBJ1-1 NA TRBV15 NA CATSTRVQAEAFF TGTGCCACCAGCACCCGCGTGCAGGCTGAAGCTTTCTTT
TRBJ1-5 NA TRBV4-2 NA CASSSTPQSNQPQHF TGTGCCAGCAGCTCCACGCCACAGAGCAATCAGCCCCAGCATTTT